These T cell receptor beta chains were read from a single sample in a study of T cell responses to AZD1222 COVID-19 vaccine. Using immunoSEQ multiplex PCR, the repertoire was profiled, and TCRdb retains in-frame clones only, with some absent. The sample lists around 99,000 clones, more than 85% occurring once. The starting material was peripheral blood, obtained 28 days after the second AZD1222 dose. The source of these receptors is an adult who received the AZD1222 COVID-19 vaccine. CDR3s include the opening cysteine and the closing phenylalanine or tryptophan. A D gene is named only where the DNA matches it firmly. Clone size is given for some rows only: seen once, a few or many times, or a class if the clone is expanded.

TRBJ2-7,NA,TRBV5-6,NA,TGTGCCAGCAGCTTTCGACAGCCCTACGAGCAGTACTTC,CASSFRQPYEQYF
TRBJ2-2,TRBD1,TRBV23-1,NA,TGCGCCAGCAGTCAATCGGGGACAGGGGGCTTCGCCGGGGAGCTGTTTTTT,CASSQSGTGGFAGELFF
TRBJ2-3,TRBD2,TRBV28,NA,TGTGCCAGCCAGGGACTAGCGGGAGCGGCGTTTGAAAATACGCAGTATTTT,CASQGLAGAAFENTQYF
TRBJ2-7,TRBD1,TRBV9,once,TGTGCCAGCAGCGTAGCGGGACAGGATTACGAGCAGTACTTC,CASSVAGQDYEQYF
TRBJ1-4,TRBD1,TRBV6-6,NA,TGTGCCAGCAGTAAGGACAGGGGTGGTGAAAAACTGTTTTTT,CASSKDRGGEKLFF
TRBJ1-2,TRBD1,TRBV5-4,NA,TGTGCCAGCAGCTTGGCCGGGACAGCTTACGGCTACACCTTC,CASSLAGTAYGYTF
TRBJ2-7,NA,TRBV5-1,NA,TGCGCCAGCAGCTTGGCGGAGGCAGCCTCCTACGAGCAGTACTTC,CASSLAEAASYEQYF
TRBJ1-2,TRBD1,TRBV6-5,NA,TGTGCCAGCAGCCGGGCGGGACAGGGGGTAGAGGGCTACACCTTC,CASSRAGQGVEGYTF
TRBJ1-1,NA,TRBV5-5,few,TGTGCCAGCAGCTTGTGGAGCCGTGCACACGGGAACCCTGAAGCTTTCTTT,CASSLWSRAHGNPEAFF
TRBJ1-6,TRBD1,TRBV28,NA,TGTGCCAGCAGCTCGGAGGGGACAGGGGGCTTGGGGGGTAATTCACCCCTCCACTTT,CASSSEGTGGLGGNSPLHF
TRBJ2-5,NA,TRBV27,NA,TGTGCCAGCAGCTTTGGGGGGCTGAAGACCCAGTACTTC,CASSFGGLKTQYF
TRBJ1-4,NA,TRBV5-8,once,TGTGCCAGCAGCTTCGGGCGGCAGTCTAATGAAAAACTGTTTTTT,CASSFGRQSNEKLFF
TRBJ1-3,NA,TRBV6-6,few,TGTGCCAGCAGTTACTCGCAAGGTGGGGCTGGAAACACCATATATTTT,CASSYSQGGAGNTIYF
TRBJ2-1,TRBD2,TRBV7-2,NA,TGTGCCAGCAGCCCGGCGCGGGAGGGTGAGCAGTTCTTC,CASSPAREGEQFF
TRBJ2-7,NA,TRBV5-1,NA,TGCGCCAGCAGCTTGGCGGAGGGAGAGGAGCAGTACTTC,CASSLAEGEEQYF
TRBJ1-1,NA,TRBV19,once,TGTGCCAGTAGTGCGATTGGACAGCCCTTGAACACTGAAGCTTTCTTT,CASSAIGQPLNTEAFF
TRBJ1-1,NA,TRBV7-2,NA,TGTGCCAGCAGCTTATCTCTGGTGAACACTGAAGCTTTCTTT,CASSLSLVNTEAFF
TRBJ1-5,NA,TRBV6-1,NA,TGTGCCAGCCGTGTTTCCCCGGGACCGAGTAAGATTAGCAATCAGCCCCAGCATTTT,CASRVSPGPSKISNQPQHF
TRBJ2-7,NA,TRBV27,NA,TGTGCCAGCAGTCGGACAGTTCCCGCATACGAGCAGTACTTC,CASSRTVPAYEQYF
TRBJ2-2,TRBD2,TRBV3-1/TRBV3-2,NA,TGTGCCAGCAGCCGTACTAGCGGGGTGAACACCGGGGAGCTGTTTTTT,CASSRTSGVNTGELFF
TRBJ2-1,TRBD2,TRBV2,once,TGTGCCAGCAGTCATCCTAGCGGGGGGTACAATGAGCAGTTCTTC,CASSHPSGGYNEQFF
TRBJ2-2,TRBD1,TRBV27,NA,TGTGCCAGCAGTTTACCGGGACAGGGGAACACCGGGGAGCTGTTTTTT,CASSLPGQGNTGELFF
TRBJ2-1,TRBD2,TRBV5-4,NA,TGTGCCAGCAGCCGGGGGGGGGCGACGATCCAACTAAATGAGCAGTTCTTC,CASSRGGATIQLNEQFF
TRBJ2-7,NA,TRBV29-1,NA,TGCAGCGTTGCCTTCAGCTCCTACGAGCAGTACTTC,CSVAFSSYEQYF
TRBJ2-7,TRBD1,TRBV5-6,few,TGTGCCAGCAGCTCGGACAGGCGGCTCCAGCAGTACTTC,CASSSDRRLQQYF
TRBJ2-3,NA,TRBV4-3,NA,TGCGCCAGCAGCCAAGTAGTTATAAGCACAGATACGCAGTATTTT,CASSQVVISTDTQYF
TRBJ2-7,TRBD1,TRBV5-1,NA,TGCGCCAGCAGCCAACCGGGACAGGGGGACAACGAGCAGTACTTC,CASSQPGQGDNEQYF
TRBJ2-2,NA,TRBV5-1,NA,TGCGCCAGCACTAGTAACACCGGGGAGCTGTTTTTT,CASTSNTGELFF
TRBJ1-2,NA,TRBV14,NA,TGTGCCAGCAGCCAAGGGCCAGGGGTGTTCTATGGCTACACCTTC,CASSQGPGVFYGYTF
TRBJ1-3,NA,TRBV24-1,NA,TGTGCCACCAGTGTGCGGCACGGACTGGACACCATATATTTT,CATSVRHGLDTIYF
TRBJ2-3,NA,TRBV3-1/TRBV3-2,NA,TGTGCCAGCACCTTCAAAGGAGCAGATACGCAGTATTTT,CASTFKGADTQYF
TRBJ2-7,NA,TRBV10-3,few,TGTGCCATCAGCATCGACAGTTCGGCCTACGAGCAGTACTTC,CAISIDSSAYEQYF
TRBJ2-7,NA,TRBV28,NA,TGTGCCAGCAGTCCCGGGACGGTCCTCTACGAGCAGTACTTC,CASSPGTVLYEQYF
TRBJ1-3,NA,TRBV5-5,once,TGTGCCAGCAGCTTGTTTGGGTCGAGCTCTGGAAACACCATATATTTT,CASSLFGSSSGNTIYF
TRBJ2-4,NA,TRBV29-1,NA,TGCAGCGTTGAGGAGAGCCAAAACATTCAGTACTTC,CSVEESQNIQYF
TRBJ2-2,NA,TRBV5-1,NA,TGCGCCAGCAGCTTGGCCGGAGTAGATTGGGGCACCGGGGAGCTGTTTTTT,CASSLAGVDWGTGELFF
TRBJ1-3,NA,TRBV9,NA,TGTGCCAGCAGTGCGGGGACGTCTGGAAACACCATATATTTT,CASSAGTSGNTIYF
TRBJ2-1,NA,TRBV28,NA,TGTGCCAGCAGTTTCCCGGGGATCCACAATGAGCAGTTCTTC,CASSFPGIHNEQFF
TRBJ1-2,TRBD1,TRBV7-8,NA,TGTGCCAGCAGCTTATTCACAGGGGAGGCCTATGGCTACACCTTC,CASSLFTGEAYGYTF
TRBJ1-2,TRBD1,TRBV6-5,NA,TGTGCCAGCAGTTACTCGACAGGGACCTATGGCTACACCTTC,CASSYSTGTYGYTF
TRBJ2-5,NA,TRBV6-1,few,TGTGCCAGCAGTGAAGGGTTCAACAGGCAGACCCAGTACTTC,CASSEGFNRQTQYF
TRBJ1-1,NA,TRBV19,NA,TGTGCCAGTACCCATCCGGGTAGGGTGAACACTGAAGCTTTCTTT,CASTHPGRVNTEAFF
TRBJ2-2,TRBD1,TRBV6-6,NA,TGTGCCAGCACCCAAACTAACAGGGGATACACCGGGGAGCTGTTTTTT,CASTQTNRGYTGELFF
TRBJ2-1,NA,TRBV5-1,NA,TGCGCCAGCAGCTTTACAGGAGAGGGCAATGAGCAGTTCTTC,CASSFTGEGNEQFF
TRBJ2-7,NA,TRBV27,NA,TGTGCCAGCAGCCTCGGGGTGGGGGGCTACGAGCAGTACTTC,CASSLGVGGYEQYF
TRBJ1-4,NA,TRBV18,few,TGTGCCAGCTCACGATCAGATGCAACTAATGAAAAACTGTTTTTT,CASSRSDATNEKLFF
TRBJ2-3,NA,TRBV29-1,NA,TGCAGCGTCGCGGAACTGGGCCAAGCAGATACGCAGTATTTT,CSVAELGQADTQYF
TRBJ2-3,TRBD2,TRBV6-1,NA,TGTGCCAGCAGTGATGTAGCGGGAACAGATACGCAGTATTTT,CASSDVAGTDTQYF
TRBJ2-7,NA,TRBV21-1,NA,TGTGCCAGCAGCAAAGGCGACTACGAGCAGTACTTC,CASSKGDYEQYF
TRBJ1-5,NA,TRBV6-2/TRBV6-3,once,TGTGCCAGCAGTTCCAACAGCAGGGGTAGGAATAGTCAGCCCCAGCATTTT,CASSSNSRGRNSQPQHF
TRBJ2-3,TRBD2,TRBV15,medium-sized,TGTGCCACCAGCAGAGATCGAGCGGGAGAGCTCACAGATACGCAGTATTTT,CATSRDRAGELTDTQYF
TRBJ2-3,NA,TRBV29-1,NA,TGCAGCGTTGAAAAGAGGATAGATACGCAGTATTTT,CSVEKRIDTQYF
TRBJ2-3,TRBD1,TRBV24-1,NA,TGTGCCACCAGTCAAAGGGGGCGCGTAACAGATACGCAGTATTTT,CATSQRGRVTDTQYF
TRBJ1-1,TRBD1,TRBV11-2,NA,TGTGCCAGCAGCTTAGGCCGGTTCCGGCAGGGGGCGAACACTGAAGCTTTCTTT,CASSLGRFRQGANTEAFF
TRBJ1-1,NA,TRBV30,NA,TGTGCCTGGACCCCCGGTGGAGCTGAAGCTTTCTTT,CAWTPGGAEAFF
TRBJ2-3,NA,TRBV29-1,NA,TGCAGCGGTGCGCCTAGCGCCCTGGGAGATACGCAGTATTTT,CSGAPSALGDTQYF
TRBJ2-7,TRBD2,TRBV7-8,NA,TGTGCCAGCAGCTTACGGCGGGAGATCAACTACGAGCAGTACTTC,CASSLRREINYEQYF
TRBJ1-3,NA,TRBV9,NA,TGTGCCAGCAGCGTAGATATAGGGGTCGGAAACACCATATATTTT,CASSVDIGVGNTIYF
TRBJ2-7,NA,TRBV7-2,NA,TGTGCCAGCAGCTTCTCCGGGCCGCATGAGCAGTACTTC,CASSFSGPHEQYF
TRBJ2-3,NA,TRBV4-3,NA,TGCGCCAGCAGCCAAGATCGGGGGGCGGACGATTATACGCAGTATTTT,CASSQDRGADDYTQYF